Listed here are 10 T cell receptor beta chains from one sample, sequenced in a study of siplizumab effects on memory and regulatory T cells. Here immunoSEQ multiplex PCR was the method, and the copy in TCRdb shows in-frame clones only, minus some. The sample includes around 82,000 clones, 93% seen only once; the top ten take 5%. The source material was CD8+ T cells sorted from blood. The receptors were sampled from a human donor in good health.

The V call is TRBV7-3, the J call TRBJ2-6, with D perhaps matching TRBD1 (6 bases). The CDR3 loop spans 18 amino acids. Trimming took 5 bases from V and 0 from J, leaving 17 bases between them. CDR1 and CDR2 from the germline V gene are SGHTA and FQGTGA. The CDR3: CASSPLQGPSSGANVLTF. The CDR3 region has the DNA TGTGCCAGCAGCCCCCTGCAGGGGCCCAGCTCTGGGGCCAACGTCCTGACTTTC.

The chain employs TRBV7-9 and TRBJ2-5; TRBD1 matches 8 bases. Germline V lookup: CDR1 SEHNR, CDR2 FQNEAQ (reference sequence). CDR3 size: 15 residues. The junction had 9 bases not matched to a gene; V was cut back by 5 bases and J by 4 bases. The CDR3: CASSLGTGGLETQYF. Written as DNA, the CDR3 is TGTGCCAGCAGCCTCGGGACAGGTGGGCTAGAGACCCAGTACTTC.

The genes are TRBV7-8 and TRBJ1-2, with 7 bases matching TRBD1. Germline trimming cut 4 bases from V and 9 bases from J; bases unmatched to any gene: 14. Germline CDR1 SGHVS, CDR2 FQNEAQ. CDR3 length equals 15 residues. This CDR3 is CASSSNSYTGDRYTF. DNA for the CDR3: TGTGCCAGCAGCTCGAACTCTTATACAGGGGATCGCTACACCTTC.

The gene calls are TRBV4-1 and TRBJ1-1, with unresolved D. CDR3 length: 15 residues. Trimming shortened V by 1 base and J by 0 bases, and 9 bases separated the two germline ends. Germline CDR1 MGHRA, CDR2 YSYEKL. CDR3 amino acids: CASSQGAGMNTEAFF. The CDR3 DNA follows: TGCGCCAGCAGCCAAGGTGCGGGCATGAACACTGAAGCTTTCTTT.

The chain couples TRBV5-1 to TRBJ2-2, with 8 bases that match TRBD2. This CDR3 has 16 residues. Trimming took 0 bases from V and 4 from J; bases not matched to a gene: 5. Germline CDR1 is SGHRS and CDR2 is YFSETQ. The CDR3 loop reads CASSLESSGFTGELFF. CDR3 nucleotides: TGCGCCAGCAGCTTGGAGTCTAGCGGGTTCACCGGGGAGCTGTTTTTT.

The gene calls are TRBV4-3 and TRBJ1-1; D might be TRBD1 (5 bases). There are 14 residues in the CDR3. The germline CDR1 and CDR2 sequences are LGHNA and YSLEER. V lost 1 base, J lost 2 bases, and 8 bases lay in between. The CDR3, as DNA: TGCGCCAGCAGCCAAGCGACAGTTAACACTGAAGCTTTCTTT. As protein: CASSQATVNTEAFF.

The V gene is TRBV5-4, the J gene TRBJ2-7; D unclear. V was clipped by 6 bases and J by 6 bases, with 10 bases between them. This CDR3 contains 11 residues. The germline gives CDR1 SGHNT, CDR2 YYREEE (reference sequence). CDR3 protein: CASTQWGEQYF. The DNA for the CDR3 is TGTGCCAGCACTCAATGGGGCGAGCAGTACTTC.

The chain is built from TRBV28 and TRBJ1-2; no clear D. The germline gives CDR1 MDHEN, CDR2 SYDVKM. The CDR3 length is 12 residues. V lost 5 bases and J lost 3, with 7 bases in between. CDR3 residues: CASSPRYYGYTF. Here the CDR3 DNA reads TGTGCCAGCAGTCCTCGCTACTATGGCTACACCTTC.

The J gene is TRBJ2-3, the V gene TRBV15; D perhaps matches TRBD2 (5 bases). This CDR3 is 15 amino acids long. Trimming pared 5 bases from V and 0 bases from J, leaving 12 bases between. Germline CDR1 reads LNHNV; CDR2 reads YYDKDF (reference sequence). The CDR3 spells CATSGLRGSTDTQYF. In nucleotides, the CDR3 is TGTGCCACCAGCGGGCTCCGGGGTAGCACAGATACGCAGTATTTT.

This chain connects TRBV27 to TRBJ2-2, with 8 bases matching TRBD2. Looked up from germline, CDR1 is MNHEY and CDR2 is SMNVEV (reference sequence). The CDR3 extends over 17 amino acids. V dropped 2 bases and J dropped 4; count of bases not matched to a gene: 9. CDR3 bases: TGTGCCAGCAGTTTAGAGGCTAGCGGGTTGATCACCGGGGAGCTGTTTTTT. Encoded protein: CASSLEASGLITGELFF.